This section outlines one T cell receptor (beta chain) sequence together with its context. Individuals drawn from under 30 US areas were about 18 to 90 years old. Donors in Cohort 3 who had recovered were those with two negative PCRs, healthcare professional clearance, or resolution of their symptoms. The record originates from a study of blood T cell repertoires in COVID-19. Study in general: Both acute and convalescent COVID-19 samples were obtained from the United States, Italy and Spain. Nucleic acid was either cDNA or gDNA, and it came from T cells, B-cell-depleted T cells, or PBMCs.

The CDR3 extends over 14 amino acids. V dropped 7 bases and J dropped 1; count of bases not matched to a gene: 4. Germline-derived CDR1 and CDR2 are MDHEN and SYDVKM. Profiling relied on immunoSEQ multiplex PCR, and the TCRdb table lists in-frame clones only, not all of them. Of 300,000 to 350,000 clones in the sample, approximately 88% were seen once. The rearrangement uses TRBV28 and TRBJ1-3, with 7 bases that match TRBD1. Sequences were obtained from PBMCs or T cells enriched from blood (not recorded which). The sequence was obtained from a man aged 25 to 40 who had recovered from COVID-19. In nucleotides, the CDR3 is TGTGCCAGCAAAACGACAGGGTCTGGAAACACCATATATTTT. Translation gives CASKTTGSGNTIYF. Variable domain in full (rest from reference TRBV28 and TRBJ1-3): DVKVTQSSRYLVKRTGEKVFLECVQDMDHENMFWYRQDPGLGLRLIYFSYDVKMKEKGDIPEGYSVSREKKERFSLILESASTNQTSMYLCASKTTGSGNTIYFGEGSWLTVV.